This T cell receptor beta chain emerged from a study of siplizumab effects on memory and regulatory T cells. Overall study findings and caveats: In the presence of siplizumab, alloreactive sequences traceable to unstimulated CD4+ memory cells were significantly reduced. Controls had approximately 25% Treg-derived mappable alloreactive CD4+ clones on average, versus approximately 69% with siplizumab.

Germline V lookup: CDR1 WNHNN, CDR2 SYGVQD (reference sequence). The CDR3 loop spans 15 amino acids. V was trimmed by 2 bases and J by 8 bases, leaving 16 bases between them. About this clone: Its specificity is not known.

Around 96,000 TCR templates underwent assay in each sample. This table comes from immunoSEQ multiplex PCR, and its TCRdb copy is limited to in-frame clones, with some not included. The repertoire holds around 110,000 clones, with around 94% as singletons. This TCR came from a human donor in good health. Sequencing was performed on non-Treg CD4+ T cells sorted from blood. This chain uses TRBV10-1 with TRBJ2-1; D perhaps matches TRBD2 (6 bases). The CDR3 here is CASSEASDRGDEQFF. In nucleotides, the CDR3 is TGCGCCAGCAGTGAGGCTAGCGACCGTGGGGATGAGCAGTTCTTC.